Below are 21 T cell receptor beta chains sequenced from a single sample in a study of T cells after yellow fever vaccination. TCRdb reprocessed the 5' RACE reads with MiXCR, giving one entry per CDR3 protein. The sample has a few hundred thousand distinct CDR3 sequences, about 6.2% seen once. The material sequenced was PBMCs, taken 5 days after the yellow fever booster vaccination. The receptors stem from a man aged 25-40 years who received the YFV17D yellow fever vaccine.

This clonotype was recorded at least ten times. The chain couples TRBV6-5 to TRBJ1-2; maybe TRBD1 (5 bases). V lost 2 bases to trimming and J lost 3 bases, with 13 bases between them. Germline CDR1 MNHEY, CDR2 SVGAGI. The CDR3 covers 15 residues. The CDR3 reads CASSYDPMGDYGYTF. The CDR3, as DNA: TGTGCCAGCAGTTACGACCCTATGGGGGACTATGGCTACACCTTC.

This clonotype has ten or more counts. The CDR3 bases are TGTGCCAGCAGCCCCTACGGTAGCGGGAGTACCTACGAGCAGTACTTC. Its translation is CASSPYGSGSTYEQYF. The chain links TRBV7-8 to TRBJ2-7; 9 bases line up with TRBD2. Trimming removed 5 bases from V and 2 bases from J; junction bases left unmatched: 10. The length of the CDR3 is 16 residues. Germline V CDR1 and CDR2: SGHVS, FQNEAQ. The variable domain in full, with the rest retrieved from reference TRBV7-8 and TRBJ2-7, is GAGVSQSPRYKVAKRGQDVALRCDPISGHVSLFWYQQALGQGPEFLTYFQNEAQLDKSGLPSDRFFAERPEGSVSTLKIQRTQQEDSAVYLCASSPYGSGSTYEQYFGPGTRLTVT.

The chain links TRBV10-3 to TRBJ1-5; 11 bases line up with TRBD1. The V and J ends lost 4 bases and 6 bases, in that order; junction bases with no gene match: 2. The CDR3 is 14 residues long. The germline V gene encodes CDR1 ENHRY and CDR2 SYGVKD. Written as DNA, the CDR3 is TGTGCCATCAGTGCGGGACAGGGGGGTCAGCCCCAGCATTTT. It encodes CAISAGQGGQPQHF.

The chain combines TRBV29-1 with TRBJ2-2, with D perhaps matching TRBD2 (6 bases). V gave up 4 bases and J gave up 8 bases, with 14 bases separating them. The CDR3 has 13 amino acids. From germline, CDR1 is SQVTM and CDR2 ANQGSEA. CDR3 sequence (DNA): TGCAGCGTTGGCCTAGCGATGGGTGGGGAGCTGTTTTTT. It is translated as CSVGLAMGGELFF.

This clonotype occurred a few times. V usage is TRBV19 and J usage is TRBJ2-1, with D uncertain. Per the germline V gene, CDR1 is LNHDA and CDR2 is SQIVND (reference sequence). Deletions cut 9 bases from V and 6 bases from J, with 12 bases between. CDR3 size: 12 residues. The DNA of the CDR3 is TGTGCCAGCCTCAGTTGGGTCAATGAGCAGTTCTTC. As protein: CASLSWVNEQFF.

In this sample, this clonotype turned up many times. The genes are TRBV20-1 and TRBJ2-5; 10 nucleotides agree with TRBD1. V was clipped by 6 bases and J by 9 bases; unmatched bases: 16. The CDR3 consists of 15 residues. Germline V gene lookup returns CDR1 DFQATT and CDR2 SNEGSKA (reference sequence). The CDR3 here is CSARSGTGVLGSQYF. CDR3 in DNA: TGCAGTGCCCGTTCCGGGACAGGGGTTCTGGGGTCCCAGTACTTC.

The chain joins TRBV21-1 to TRBJ2-3; the D segment call TRBD1 is taken from the table without a DNA check. TRBV21-1 is a known pseudogene. The CDR3 contains 18 residues. CDR3 coding DNA: TGTGCCAGCAGCAAAGGTAGCCCCATGGGCGCTTCCACAGATACGCAGTATTTT. Amino acid sequence: CASSKGSPMGASTDTQYF.

V and J are TRBV15 and TRBJ2-5, with D maybe TRBD1 (7 bases). Deletions cut 0 bases from V and 5 bases from J, with 19 bases between. The CDR3 totals 17 residues. Germline assignment: CDR1 LNHNV and CDR2 YYDKDF (reference sequence). Written as DNA, the CDR3 is TGTGCCACCAGCAGAGATGGAGGAGGGGGCTTTAGGGAGACCCAGTACTTC. This codes for CATSRDGGGGFRETQYF.

This clonotype was seen only a few times. The chain recombines TRBV27 with TRBJ2-7; no firm D call. From germline, CDR1 is MNHEY and CDR2 SMNVEV (reference sequence). This CDR3 spans 11 amino acids. The ends were cut back, 3 bases at V and 7 bases at J, with 7 bases in the middle. The CDR3 spells CASSFGQEQYF. DNA of the CDR3: TGTGCCAGCAGTTTTGGGCAGGAGCAGTACTTC.

Only a few counts were recorded for this clonotype. The V and J genes are TRBV20-1 and TRBJ2-7; 8 bases fit TRBD2. After removal of 4 bases from V and 7 bases from J, the junction contained 15 bases not matched to a gene. This CDR3 spans 15 amino acids. Germline CDR1 and CDR2: DFQATT and SNEGSKA (reference sequence). The CDR3 DNA sequence: TGCAGTGCTATCCTCCCTCCCACGGGAGGGGGGGAGCAGTACTTC. Protein: CSAILPPTGGGEQYF.

About this clonotype: Possible read error: a much larger clone is one base away. This chain uses TRBV5-5 with TRBJ2-1; no clear D gene. The CDR3 covers 14 residues. The V and J ends lost 0 bases and 12 bases respectively, with 16 bases between them. Germline CDR1 and CDR2: SGHKS and YYEKEE (reference sequence). In DNA, the CDR3 is TGTGCCAGCAGCTTGGTGGAGTTGGGTTTCGCGCAGTTCTTC. This sequence encodes CASSLVELGFAQFF. The full variable domain, with the rest looked up from reference TRBV5-5 and TRBJ2-1, is DAGVTQSPTHLIKTRGQQVTLRCSPISGHKSVSWYQQVLGQGPQFIFQYYEKEERGRGNFPDRFSARQFPNYSSELNVNALLLGDSALYLCASSLVELGFAQFFGPGTRLTVL.

This clonotype was observed a handful of times. The chain combines TRBV20-1 with TRBJ1-2; D is possibly TRBD1 (5 bases). CDR3 length equals 13 residues. V lost 3 bases and J 3 bases, leaving 11 bases between the germline ends. Germline V lookup: CDR1 DFQATT, CDR2 SNEGSKA (reference sequence). Here the CDR3 DNA reads TGCAGTGCTAGTTCGGGACGGGACTATGGCTACACCTTC. Amino acids: CSASSGRDYGYTF.

The genes are TRBV6-5 and TRBJ2-7; D may match TRBD1 or TRBD2 (6 bases each). The CDR3 is 16 amino acids. V lost 0 bases, J lost 4 bases, and 16 bases lay in between. Germline V gives CDR1 MNHEY, CDR2 SVGAGI. The chain's CDR3 is CASSYSNNRAGYEQYF. In DNA, the CDR3 is TGTGCCAGCAGTTACTCGAACAACAGGGCGGGATACGAGCAGTACTTC.

The table lists this clonotype with many counts. This chain links TRBV6-1 with TRBJ1-2; no firm D call. This CDR3 spans 15 amino acids. The V end was cut by 2 bases, the J end by 8 bases, with 18 bases between. Germline V gene sequence: CDR1 MNHNS, CDR2 SASEGT. CDR3 protein: CASSELLGRTFGYTF. As DNA, the CDR3 is TGTGCCAGCAGTGAACTCCTTGGGCGGACCTTCGGCTACACCTTC.

Ten or more counts support this clonotype. The rearrangement joins TRBV6-5 to TRBJ2-7, with no clear D. Looked up from germline, CDR1 is MNHEY and CDR2 is SVGAGI. The CDR3 is 16 residues long. Trimming stripped 0 bases from V and 2 bases from J, with 14 bases between. In nucleotides, the CDR3 is TGTGCCAGCAGTTACTCGGTGAACGATGAAACCTACGAGCAGTACTTC. This sequence encodes CASSYSVNDETYEQYF.

In regard to this clonotype: A much larger clone differs by one base, so this may be a read error. The chain is built from TRBV7-2 and TRBJ2-1; no firm D call. The CDR3 runs to 14 residues. Trimming shortened V by 4 bases and J by 8 bases, and 15 bases separated the two germline ends. Per germline, CDR1 SGHTA and CDR2 FQGNSA. The CDR3 spells CASSSRVGWDEQFF. The CDR3 nucleotides read TGTGCCAGCAGCTCAAGGGTTGGGTGGGATGAGCAGTTCTTC.

This clonotype has at least ten counts. CDR3 nucleotide sequence: TGTGCCAGCAGCTTGGGACTGTATAGCAATCAGCCCCAGCATTTT. Amino acid sequence: CASSLGLYSNQPQHF. J is TRBJ1-5 and V is TRBV7-8; D perhaps matches TRBD1 (5 bases). Trimming stripped 3 bases from V and 0 bases from J, with 9 bases between. Germline assignment: CDR1 SGHVS and CDR2 FQNEAQ. CDR3 length equals 15 residues.

The chain links TRBV29-1 to TRBJ1-2; D unresolved. The CDR3 totals 13 residues. The germline CDR1 and CDR2 sequences are SQVTM and ANQGSEA. V lost 2 bases and J 5 bases, leaving 12 bases between the germline ends. The CDR3 bases are TGCAGCGTTGAATCCCAGCCTGGGTATGGCTACACCTTC. Residues: CSVESQPGYGYTF.

This chain joins TRBV27 and TRBJ2-7, with 9 positions matching TRBD2. This CDR3 spans 15 amino acids. Per the germline V gene, CDR1 is MNHEY and CDR2 is SMNVEV (reference sequence). With 0 bases clipped from V and 5 bases from J, the junction kept 5 bases outside the gene matches. The CDR3, as DNA: TGTGCCAGCAGTTTATCGGCGGGAGGGCCCCACGAGCAGTACTTC. Encoded protein: CASSLSAGGPHEQYF.

The V gene is TRBV28, the J gene TRBJ2-2; 15 nucleotides align to TRBD2. V gave up 5 bases and J gave up 2 bases; unmatched junction bases: 12. The CDR3 is 20 amino acids. Looked up from germline, CDR1 is MDHEN and CDR2 is SYDVKM. The CDR3 DNA follows: TGTGCCAGCAGTCCTCCCGGACTAGCGGGAGGGCTTCTTAACACCGGGGAGCTGTTTTTT. Translating gives CASSPPGLAGGLLNTGELFF.

This clonotype was seen a single time. At one end, the junction sequence differs from germline, possibly due to a read error. The rearrangement links TRBV18 to TRBJ2-5; D gene unclear. The CDR3 is 13 residues long. The germline V gene encodes CDR1 KGHSH and CDR2 LQKENI. The CDR3 sequence: CASSPGIQVTQYF. CDR3 nucleotide sequence: TGTGCCAGCTCACCAGGAATCCAAGTGACCCAGTACTTC. Full variable domain (rest looked up from reference TRBV18 and TRBJ2-5): NAGVMQNPRHLVRRRGQEARLRCSPMKGHSHVYWYRQLPEEGLKFMVYLQKENIIDESGMPKERFSAEFPKEGPSILRIQQVVRGDSAAYFCASSPGIQVTQYFGPGTRLLVL.